The 29 T cell receptor beta chains below were found in one sample sequenced in a study of control samples from healthy donors and cancer patients. TCRdb keeps only in-frame clones here, not all; method: immunoSEQ multiplex PCR. The sample has about 160,000 clones, approximately 94% seen once. The specimen sequenced was blood. The receptors come from a woman aged 40 to 50 in good health.

The chain couples TRBV24-1 to TRBJ2-2; no clear D gene. V dropped 5 bases and J dropped 4 bases, with 10 bases sitting between them. In germline, CDR1 is KGHDR, CDR2 SFDVKD. This CDR3 comprises 14 residues. CDR3 protein: CATSASTITGELFF. As DNA, the CDR3 is TGTGCCACCAGTGCCTCAACGATCACCGGGGAGCTGTTTTTT.

V usage is TRBV6-5 and J usage is TRBJ1-6; no firm D call. V lost 6 bases to trimming and J lost 5 bases, with 8 bases between them. Germline V gives CDR1 MNHEY, CDR2 SVGAGI. This CDR3 has 13 residues. The chain's CDR3 is CASSQVNNSPLHF. In nucleotides, the CDR3 is TGTGCCAGCAGCCAGGTGAATAATTCACCCCTCCACTTT.

Comments on this clone: Compared with germline, one end of the junction differs, possibly owing to a read error. The chain employs TRBV6-2 or TRBV6-3 and TRBJ2-1, with D unresolved. Germline loops: CDR1 MNHEY, CDR2 SVGEGT. This CDR3 is 13 amino acids long. CDR3 DNA sequence: TGTGCCAGCAGTTACTCGACCCGTGGAACCCCGGTCTTC. It codes for CASSYSTRGTPVF.

This chain links TRBV19 with TRBJ1-1; no clear D. The CDR3 length is 10 residues. V lost 7 bases, J lost 1 base, and 1 base lay in between. Germline CDR1 reads LNHDA; CDR2 reads SQIVND (reference sequence). The CDR3 spells CASKNTEAFF. The CDR3 nucleotides read TGTGCCAGTAAGAACACTGAAGCTTTCTTT.

V and J are TRBV7-9 and TRBJ1-1, with D perhaps TRBD1 (5 bases). Between the trimmed V and J ends, which lost 2 bases and 1 base, there was a span of 20 bases. CDR3 length: 18 amino acids. Germline CDR1 and CDR2: SEHNR and FQNEAQ (reference sequence). The CDR3 sequence is CASSLWVARVATNTEAFF. The CDR3 region has the DNA TGTGCCAGCAGCTTATGGGTGGCCAGGGTAGCTACGAACACTGAAGCTTTCTTT.

The chain combines TRBV11-2 with TRBJ2-2, with 8 bases that match TRBD2. Per the germline V gene, CDR1 is SGHAT and CDR2 is FQNNGV. There are 15 residues in the CDR3. Trimming removed 4 bases from V and 9 bases from J; junction bases left unmatched: 10. DNA for the CDR3: TGTGCCAGCAGCTCCCTCTTGGTAGCGGGAAGGGAGCTGTTTTTT. Translated, it gives CASSSLLVAGRELFF.

The CDR3 sequence is CASSLTWTGANTGELFF. The CDR3 bases are TGTGCCAGCAGCTTGACTTGGACGGGCGCGAACACCGGGGAGCTGTTTTTT. The chain has TRBV11-3 and TRBJ2-2; D is undetermined. CDR3 length equals 17 residues. V was pared by 3 bases and J by 0 bases, with 14 bases between. Germline CDR1 SGHNT, CDR2 YENEEA.

The gene calls are TRBV5-6 and TRBJ2-5; no firm D call. Germline V gives CDR1 SGHDT, CDR2 YYEEEE. This CDR3 is 11 amino acids long. The ends were cut back, 0 bases at V and 5 bases at J, with 2 bases in the middle. This CDR3 reads CASSLDETQYF. Written as DNA, the CDR3 is TGTGCCAGCAGCTTGGATGAGACCCAGTACTTC.

This chain links TRBV27 with TRBJ2-2; 8 nucleotides agree with TRBD1. With V trimmed by 8 bases and J by 4 bases, 3 bases remained unmatched. Germline V gives CDR1 MNHEY, CDR2 SMNVEV (reference sequence). The CDR3 covers 13 residues. CDR3 nucleotide sequence: TGTGCCAGCGGGGACAGGCCCACCGGGGAGCTGTTTTTT. It codes for CASGDRPTGELFF.

This sequence joins TRBV7-9 and TRBJ2-7; 10 nucleotides match TRBD1. V shed 3 bases, J shed 4 bases, and the junction held 3 bases outside the gene matches. Per germline, CDR1 SEHNR and CDR2 FQNEAQ (reference sequence). CDR3 length: 14 residues. The CDR3 region is CASSFRTGGYEQYF. The CDR3, as DNA: TGTGCCAGCAGCTTTAGGACAGGGGGATACGAGCAGTACTTC.

This clone has only one observation. J is TRBJ2-6 and V is TRBV29-1; D gene unclear. Deletions cut 6 bases from V and 0 bases from J, with 9 bases between. The CDR3 totals 14 residues. Looked up from germline, CDR1 is SQVTM and CDR2 is ANQGSEA. The CDR3 sequence: CSVDTLSGANVLTF. Written as DNA, the CDR3 is TGCAGCGTCGATACACTCTCTGGGGCCAACGTCCTGACTTTC.

V gene TRBV4-2 combines with J gene TRBJ1-1; TRBD1 aligns across 7 bases. The CDR3 contains 19 residues. Trimming took 0 bases from V and 3 from J; bases not matched to a gene: 16. CDR1 and CDR2 (germline): LGHNA, YNFKEQ. CDR3 region: CASSQDRGGQTSHHTEAFF. The CDR3 DNA is TGTGCCAGCAGCCAAGATCGTGGGGGACAGACCTCGCACCACACTGAAGCTTTCTTT.

The chain employs TRBV5-1 and TRBJ1-1; the D gene is possibly TRBD1 (6 bases). This CDR3 spans 16 amino acids. The V gene lost 3 bases and the J gene lost 3 bases, with 18 bases spanning the gap. Germline loops: CDR1 SGHRS, CDR2 YFSETQ. The CDR3 bases are TGCGCCAGCAGCTGGGGGATCGGGGGGCAAGACACTGAAGCTTTCTTT. Amino acids: CASSWGIGGQDTEAFF.

The chain combines TRBV19 with TRBJ1-1; unclear D gene. The V end lost 3 bases, the J end lost 1 base, and 9 bases lay between the germline ends. The CDR3 is 14 amino acids. The germline gives CDR1 LNHDA, CDR2 SQIVND (reference sequence). The CDR3 is CASSILGRNTEAFF. The CDR3, as DNA: TGTGCCAGTAGTATCTTGGGCAGGAACACTGAAGCTTTCTTT.

V is TRBV28 and J is TRBJ2-7; no reliable D call. In germline, CDR1 is MDHEN, CDR2 SYDVKM. The CDR3 runs 14 residues. The ends were cut back, 7 bases at V and 2 bases at J, with 15 bases in the middle. The CDR3 sequence is CASTTSLPPYEQYF. The CDR3, as DNA: TGTGCCAGCACCACCAGCTTACCGCCCTACGAGCAGTACTTC.

The chain is built from TRBV7-9 and TRBJ1-6; TRBD1 matches at 7 bases. CDR3 length equals 15 residues. Germline-derived CDR1 and CDR2 are SEHNR and FQNEAQ (reference sequence). After removal of 1 base from V and 9 bases from J, the junction contained 6 bases not matched to a gene. The DNA of the CDR3 is TGTGCCAGCAGCTTAGATACAGGGGCAAGTTCACCCCTCCACTTT. It encodes CASSLDTGASSPLHF.

The chain employs TRBV4-3 and TRBJ2-2; the D is unclear. Trimming removed 0 bases at V and 1 base at J, with 6 bases between. Germline V CDR1 and CDR2: LGHNA, YSLEER. This CDR3 is 15 amino acids long. The CDR3 loop is CASSQDAQNTGELFF. CDR3 in DNA: TGCGCCAGCAGCCAAGATGCCCAGAACACCGGGGAGCTGTTTTTT.

DNA of the CDR3: TGTGCCAGCAGCTTAGGGCGGGTTTCCTCTGGAAACACCATATATTTT. Encoded protein: CASSLGRVSSGNTIYF. The rearrangement joins TRBV7-9 to TRBJ1-3; D unclear. Germline V CDR1 and CDR2: SEHNR, FQNEAQ (reference sequence). V was cut by 1 base and J by 0 bases, with 10 bases left in between. The CDR3 covers 16 residues.

This clone was recorded once. The J gene is TRBJ1-3, the V gene TRBV19, with 9 bases matching TRBD1. Germline-derived CDR1 and CDR2 are LNHDA and SQIVND (reference sequence). The CDR3 length is 16 residues. V dropped 4 bases and J dropped 4; count of bases not matched to a gene: 8. DNA of the CDR3: TGTGCCAGTAGTACTGGGGGACAGGGAGGAGGAAACACCATATATTTT. Translating it yields CASSTGGQGGGNTIYF.

The gene calls are TRBV15 and TRBJ1-1; no firm D call. CDR1 and CDR2 from the germline V gene are LNHNV and YYDKDF (reference sequence). Trimming took off 3 bases at V and 2 bases at J, with 7 bases between the two ends. The CDR3 runs 13 residues. The CDR3 is CATSSGRNTEAFF. CDR3 DNA: TGTGCCACCAGCAGTGGTAGAAACACTGAAGCTTTCTTT.

The V and J genes are TRBV7-2 and TRBJ1-2, with D hard to call. The CDR3 runs 14 residues. V was clipped by 4 bases and J by 6 bases, with 15 bases between them. Germline lookup yields CDR1 SGHTA and CDR2 FQGNSA. CDR3 in amino acids: CASSSFNGPHGYTF. Here the CDR3 DNA reads TGTGCCAGCAGCTCCTTTAACGGGCCGCATGGCTACACCTTC.

This clone showed up just once. CDR3: CASSLVDQPQHF. Written as DNA, the CDR3 is TGTGCCAGCAGCTTGGTAGACCAGCCCCAGCATTTT. The V gene is TRBV5-6, the J gene TRBJ1-5; no definite D call. Germline V gene sequence: CDR1 SGHDT, CDR2 YYEEEE. The length of the CDR3 is 12 residues. Deletions cut 0 bases from V and 7 bases from J, with 5 bases between.

The chain is built from TRBV7-2 and TRBJ2-2, with 7 positions matching TRBD2. J was trimmed by 6 bases and V by 2 bases; bases with no gene match: 6. The CDR3 consists of 15 residues. Germline CDR1 is SGHTA and CDR2 is FQGNSA. The CDR3 loop reads CASSLKRGDSGELFF. CDR3 nucleotide sequence: TGTGCCAGCAGCTTAAAGCGGGGTGACTCCGGGGAGCTGTTTTTT.

The chain combines TRBV3-1 (or the pseudogene TRBV3-2) with TRBJ2-5; maybe TRBD2 (5 bases). Germline lookup yields CDR1 LGHDT and CDR2 YNNKEL (reference sequence). The CDR3 runs 15 residues. Trimming removed 3 bases from V and 3 bases from J, with 14 bases in between. DNA for the CDR3: TGTGCCAGCAGCCAGATGGTGCGGACTGAAGAGACCCAGTACTTC. Encoded protein: CASSQMVRTEETQYF.

This clone was recorded only once. The genes are TRBV7-6 and TRBJ2-5; 7 bases map to TRBD2. The CDR3 loop spans 12 amino acids. Germline assignment: CDR1 SGHVS and CDR2 FNYEAQ. J was trimmed by 5 bases and V by 10 bases; bases with no gene match: 7. CDR3 protein: CATIGTKETQYF. CDR3 sequence (DNA): TGTGCCACCATCGGGACTAAGGAGACCCAGTACTTC.

The table lists this clone with a count of one. The chain has TRBV18 and TRBJ1-2, with D unresolved. V was trimmed by 2 bases and J by 8 bases, leaving 15 bases between them. The CDR3 sequence is 14 residues long. The germline V gene has CDR1 KGHSH and CDR2 LQKENI. The DNA for the CDR3 is TGTGCCAGCTCACCAACGGACGGTCCGCTAGGCTACACCTTC. Translated: CASSPTDGPLGYTF.

The rearrangement joins TRBV10-3 to TRBJ1-5; TRBD1 might be the D (6 bases). V was clipped by 6 bases and J by 1 base, with 10 bases between them. Per germline, CDR1 ENHRY and CDR2 SYGVKD. The length of the CDR3 is 14 residues. The CDR3 DNA is TGTGCCATCAGCGGGGACATAAGCAATCAGCCCCAGCATTTT. Its protein is CAISGDISNQPQHF.

The chain uses TRBV5-6 and TRBJ1-6, with D hard to call. V was pared by 2 bases and J by 9 bases, with 12 bases between. Germline V gives CDR1 SGHDT, CDR2 YYEEEE. The CDR3 runs 14 residues. CDR3 bases: TGTGCCAGCAGCTTAAATCCAGTGGGTTCACCCCTCCACTTT. Protein sequence: CASSLNPVGSPLHF. The full variable domain, with the rest looked up from reference TRBV5-6 and TRBJ1-6, is DAGVTQSPTHLIKTRGQQVTLRCSPKSGHDTVSWYQQALGQGPQFIFQYYEEEERQRGNFPDRFSGHQFPNYSSELNVNALLLGDSALYLCASSLNPVGSPLHFGNGTRLTVT.

The V gene is TRBV9, the J gene TRBJ2-1, with D maybe TRBD2 (6 bases). The germline gives CDR1 SGDLS, CDR2 YYNGEE. Trimming cost V 0 bases and J 3 bases, with 13 bases left between them. There are 16 residues in the CDR3. CDR3 coding DNA: TGTGCCAGCAGCGTAGAGGGTCGGGGGTACTACAATGAGCAGTTCTTC. This translates into CASSVEGRGYYNEQFF.